This TCR beta chain emerged from a study of shared clonotypes between healthy human individuals. Positively selected for CCR7, the CD45RO-negative cells used as naive CD8 cells excluded terminally differentiated effector memory CD45RA+ cells. Worth noting for this clone: Its antigen is as yet unknown. The sample has other DNA sequences that encode this CDR3 too.

Overall study results and limits: The study found roughly 5% of naive CD4 clonotypes shared across a few donors.

Clones were sequenced by immunoSEQ multiplex PCR, and TCRdb holds only the in-frame ones, with some missing. The sample lists about 590,000 clones; over 95% were seen once. CDR3 length equals 14 residues. The V segment lost 2 bases and the J segment 4 bases; nucleotides outside the gene matches: 3. The germline V gene has CDR1 MNHEY and CDR2 SMNVEV (reference sequence). The genes are TRBV27 and TRBJ2-7, with 9 nucleotides matching TRBD2. Sequenced input: naive CD8+ T cells sorted from blood. The clonotype originates from a woman younger than 45 in good health. The CDR3 spells CASSLAGGPYEQYF. The CDR3, as DNA: TGTGCCAGCAGTTTAGCGGGAGGGCCATACGAGCAGTACTTC.